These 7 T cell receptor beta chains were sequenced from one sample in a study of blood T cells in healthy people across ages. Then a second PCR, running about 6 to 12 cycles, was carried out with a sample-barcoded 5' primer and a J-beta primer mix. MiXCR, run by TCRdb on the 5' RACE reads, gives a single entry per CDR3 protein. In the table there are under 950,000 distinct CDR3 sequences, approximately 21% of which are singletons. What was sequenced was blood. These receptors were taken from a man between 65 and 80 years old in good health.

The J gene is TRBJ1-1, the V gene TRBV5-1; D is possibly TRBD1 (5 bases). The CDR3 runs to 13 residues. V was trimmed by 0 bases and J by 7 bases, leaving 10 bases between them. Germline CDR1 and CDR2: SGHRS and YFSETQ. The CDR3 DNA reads TGCGCCAGCAGCTTGGGACAGAACTATGAAGCTTTCTTT. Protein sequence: CASSLGQNYEAFF.

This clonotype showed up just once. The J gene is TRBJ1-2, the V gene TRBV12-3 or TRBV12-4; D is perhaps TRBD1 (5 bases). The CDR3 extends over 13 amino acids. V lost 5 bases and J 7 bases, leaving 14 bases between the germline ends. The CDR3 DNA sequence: TGTGCCAGCAGTCAAAGCCCAGGGAGTGGCTACACCTTC. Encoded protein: CASSQSPGSGYTF.

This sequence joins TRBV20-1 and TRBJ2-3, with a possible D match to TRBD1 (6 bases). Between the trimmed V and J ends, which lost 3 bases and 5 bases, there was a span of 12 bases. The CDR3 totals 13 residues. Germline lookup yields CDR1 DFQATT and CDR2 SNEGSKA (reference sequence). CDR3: CSARTGWKDTQYF. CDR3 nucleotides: TGCAGTGCTAGGACAGGTTGGAAAGATACGCAGTATTTT.

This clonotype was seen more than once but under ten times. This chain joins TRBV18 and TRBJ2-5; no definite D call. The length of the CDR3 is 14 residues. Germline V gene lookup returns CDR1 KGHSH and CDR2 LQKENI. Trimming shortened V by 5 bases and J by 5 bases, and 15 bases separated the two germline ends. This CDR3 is CASSSGRAPETQYF. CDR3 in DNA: TGTGCCAGCTCATCAGGACGGGCCCCGGAGACCCAGTACTTC.

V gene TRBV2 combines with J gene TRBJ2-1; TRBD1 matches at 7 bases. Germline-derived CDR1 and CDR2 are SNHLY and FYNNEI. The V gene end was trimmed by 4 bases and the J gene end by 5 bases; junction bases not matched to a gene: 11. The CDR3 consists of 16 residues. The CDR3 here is CASSVGSRRGNNEQFF. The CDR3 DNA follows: TGTGCCAGCAGTGTCGGATCGCGCAGGGGGAACAATGAGCAGTTCTTC.

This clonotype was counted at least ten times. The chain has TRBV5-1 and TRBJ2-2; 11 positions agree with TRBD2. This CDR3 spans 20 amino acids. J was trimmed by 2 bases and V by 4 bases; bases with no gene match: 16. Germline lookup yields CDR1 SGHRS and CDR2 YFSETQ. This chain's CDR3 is CASSPPELAGVSLNTGELFF. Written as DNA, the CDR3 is TGCGCCAGCAGCCCCCCGGAACTAGCGGGAGTCAGCCTCAACACCGGGGAGCTGTTTTTT.

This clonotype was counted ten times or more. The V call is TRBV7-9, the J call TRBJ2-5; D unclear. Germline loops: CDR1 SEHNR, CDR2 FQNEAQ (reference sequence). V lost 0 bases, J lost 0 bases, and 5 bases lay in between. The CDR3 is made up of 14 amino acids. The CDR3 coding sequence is TGTGCCAGCAGCTTAGCGGGGTACCAAGAGACCCAGTACTTC. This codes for CASSLAGYQETQYF. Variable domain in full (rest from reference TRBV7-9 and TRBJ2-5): DTGVSQNPRHKITKRGQNVTFRCDPISEHNRLYWYRQTLGQGPEFLTYFQNEAQLEKSRLLSDRFSAERPKGSFSTLEIQRTEQGDSAMYLCASSLAGYQETQYFGPGTRLLVL.